These 19 T cell receptor beta chains were all obtained from the same sample, sequenced in a study of blood T cell repertoires in COVID-19. The repertoire was sequenced with immunoSEQ multiplex PCR; TCRdb's copy has only in-frame clones and lacks some. The sample records some 240,000 clones, approximately 90% being singletons. The sample taken for sequencing was peripheral blood. These receptors were collected from a man in his 60s with COVID-19, enrolled during active disease.

This rearrangement joins TRBV28 to TRBJ1-1, with TRBD1 identical over 8 bases. J was trimmed by 3 bases and V by 7 bases; bases with no gene match: 7. The germline V gene encodes CDR1 MDHEN and CDR2 SYDVKM. CDR3 length: 14 amino acids. The DNA for the CDR3 is TGTGCCAGCAACGGACAGGGAGGCGACACTGAAGCTTTCTTT. Protein product: CASNGQGGDTEAFF.

The V call is TRBV3-1 (or the pseudogene TRBV3-2), the J call TRBJ2-7; TRBD1 is a possible D gene (6 bases). V was shortened by 2 bases and J by 3 bases, with 17 bases between the two germline ends. The CDR3 consists of 16 residues. Germline V gene data show CDR1 as LGHDT and CDR2 as YNNKEL (reference sequence). In DNA, the CDR3 is TGTGCCAGCAGCCAATCCCCTGGACAGATCATCTACGAGCAGTACTTC. This gives the protein CASSQSPGQIIYEQYF.

The V gene is TRBV11-2, the J gene TRBJ2-1; 11 bases fit TRBD2. There are 19 residues in the CDR3. CDR1 and CDR2 from the germline V gene are SGHAT and FQNNGV. V trimming: 6 bases; J trimming: 4 bases; junction bases outside the gene matches: 17. In nucleotides, the CDR3 is TGTGCCAGCAGTCCCTTCGTTCCTAGCGGGGGGACATTTTACAATGAGCAGTTCTTC. Encoded protein: CASSPFVPSGGTFYNEQFF.

CDR3 DNA: TGCGCCAGCAGCCACCTAACCTGGGACAGGGGGCTTCAGCCCCAGCATTTT. Its translation is CASSHLTWDRGLQPQHF. The genes are TRBV4-1 and TRBJ1-5; TRBD1 matches 12 bases. The ends lost 3 bases at V and 6 bases at J; junction bases unmatched: 9. Germline CDR1 and CDR2: MGHRA and YSYEKL. The length of the CDR3 is 17 residues.

This chain uses TRBV29-1 with TRBJ2-2; 7 nucleotides align to TRBD2. V gave up 1 base and J gave up 6 bases; unmatched junction bases: 8. Germline V gene lookup returns CDR1 SQVTM and CDR2 ANQGSEA. The CDR3 extends over 15 amino acids. The CDR3 loop is CSVEGSGPLSGELFF. The CDR3 DNA follows: TGCAGCGTTGAAGGTAGCGGGCCCTTGTCCGGGGAGCTGTTTTTT.

V is TRBV2 and J is TRBJ2-1; tentatively, D is TRBD1 (6 bases). V was shortened by 2 bases and J by 2 bases, with 13 bases between the two germline ends. This CDR3 spans 16 amino acids. CDR1 is SNHLY and CDR2 is FYNNEI in the germline V gene. The CDR3 nucleotides read TGTGCCAGCAGTGAAAAGGGGACATCTACCTACAATGAGCAGTTCTTC. Its translation: CASSEKGTSTYNEQFF.

This rearrangement joins TRBV7-2 to TRBJ2-1; 7 nucleotides line up with TRBD2. The CDR3 consists of 14 residues. The junction had 8 bases not matched to a gene; V was cut back by 5 bases and J by 7 bases. Germline V gene data show CDR1 as SGHTA and CDR2 as FQGNSA. DNA for the CDR3: TGTGCCAGCAGCGAAGCGGGAAAGGTTAATGAGCAGTTCTTC. It encodes CASSEAGKVNEQFF.

This chain joins TRBV15 and TRBJ1-2; D call uncertain. With 3 bases removed from V and 8 bases from J, the gap between germline ends came to 22 bases. The CDR3 is made up of 16 amino acids. Germline values: CDR1 LNHNV, CDR2 YYDKDF (reference sequence). The CDR3 region is CATSSLGSSSEAGYTF. As DNA, the CDR3 is TGTGCCACCAGCAGCCTTGGGTCCTCATCTGAGGCAGGCTACACCTTC.

This clone has just one count. The rearrangement joins TRBV6-4 to TRBJ1-2; 12 bases match TRBD1. The trim removed 6 bases at V and 4 bases at J, leaving 3 bases unmatched. The CDR3 length is 14 residues. Germline V gene lookup returns CDR1 MRHNA and CDR2 SNTAGT. The CDR3 protein is CASRGTGGAYGYTF. In DNA form, the CDR3 reads TGTGCCAGCAGAGGGACAGGGGGCGCCTATGGCTACACCTTC.

The rearrangement joins TRBV15 to TRBJ1-1; TRBD1 is a possible D gene (5 bases). This CDR3 contains 13 residues. Trimming shortened V by 5 bases and J by 11 bases, and 18 bases separated the two germline ends. CDR1 and CDR2 from the germline V gene are LNHNV and YYDKDF (reference sequence). For the CDR3, the DNA is TGTGCCACCAGCCCAAGGCGGGGGGAGGCGGCTTTCTTT. Protein: CATSPRRGEAAFF.

This chain connects TRBV11-2 to TRBJ1-1, with 9 bases lining up with TRBD1. CDR1 is SGHAT, CDR2 FQNNGV, per germline. The CDR3 is 16 residues long. V was clipped by 5 bases and J by 1 base; unmatched bases: 8. The CDR3 DNA reads as TGTGCCAGCAGCCGAGACCCGGGACAGGGGAACACTGAAGCTTTCTTT. It is translated as CASSRDPGQGNTEAFF.

The rearrangement joins TRBV30 to TRBJ1-6; 12 positions match TRBD1. The germline gives CDR1 GTSNPN, CDR2 SVGIG (reference sequence). Germline trimming cut 0 bases from V and 10 bases from J; bases unmatched to any gene: 16. The CDR3 has 19 amino acids. CDR3 sequence reads: CAWSVHIGGTGGARSPLHF. The CDR3 coding sequence is TGTGCCTGGAGTGTACATATTGGGGGGACAGGGGGCGCGCGGTCACCCCTCCACTTT.

This chain connects TRBV5-8 to TRBJ1-5; D is undetermined. The CDR3 consists of 13 residues. Trimming took 0 bases from V and 2 from J, leaving 3 bases between them. Germline values: CDR1 SGHTS, CDR2 YDEGEE. Here the CDR3 DNA reads TGTGCCAGCAGCTTGGCTCGCAATCAGCCCCAGCATTTT. Translating gives CASSLARNQPQHF.

This rearrangement joins TRBV5-1 to TRBJ1-2; TRBD1 is a possible D gene (6 bases). V was shortened by 5 bases and J by 6 bases, with 20 bases between the two germline ends. The CDR3 spans 15 residues. In germline, CDR1 is SGHRS, CDR2 YFSETQ. This chain's CDR3 is CASRPYTGPTNGYTF. CDR3 DNA sequence: TGCGCCAGCAGACCTTACACAGGGCCCACCAATGGCTACACCTTC.

This chain uses TRBV14 with TRBJ1-1; TRBD1 is a possible D gene (5 bases). CDR1 SGHDN and CDR2 FVKESK come from the germline V gene. V dropped 6 bases and J dropped 4 bases, with 15 bases sitting between them. This CDR3 has 14 residues. CDR3: CASRLREGSTEAFF. The DNA of the CDR3 is TGTGCCAGCAGACTTAGGGAGGGGAGCACTGAAGCTTTCTTT.

This sequence joins TRBV14 and TRBJ2-2, with D possibly TRBD1 on 6 matching bases. The CDR3 sequence is 14 residues long. The V end was cut by 3 bases, the J end by 6 bases, with 11 bases between. Germline assignment: CDR1 SGHDN and CDR2 FVKESK. The CDR3 DNA reads TGTGCCAGCAGCCATCATCACAGGGCCGGGGAGCTGTTTTTT. It specifies CASSHHHRAGELFF.

V is TRBV12-3 or TRBV12-4 and J is TRBJ1-5; D remains ambiguous. The ends were cut back, 6 bases at V and 4 bases at J, with 10 bases in the middle. This CDR3 spans 13 amino acids. This CDR3 is CASSAHTNQPQHF. In DNA, the CDR3 is TGTGCCAGCAGCGCCCATACAAATCAGCCCCAGCATTTT.

The rearrangement joins TRBV11-2 to TRBJ2-7, with 15 bases matching TRBD2. The germline CDR1 and CDR2 sequences are SGHAT and FQNNGV. J was trimmed by 5 bases and V by 4 bases; bases with no gene match: 6. The CDR3 is made up of 16 amino acids. The CDR3 region is CASSSGLAGGVNEQYF. In DNA, the CDR3 is TGTGCCAGCAGCTCGGGACTAGCGGGAGGCGTTAACGAGCAGTACTTC.

This CDR3 reads CASSQDRGPYEQYF. The CDR3 bases are TGTGCCAGCTCCCAGGACAGGGGGCCCTACGAGCAGTACTTC. The chain has TRBV18 and TRBJ2-7; 11 bases align to TRBD1. V shed 6 bases and J 2 bases; nucleotides not matched to a gene: 3. The CDR3 consists of 14 residues. Germline V lookup: CDR1 KGHSH, CDR2 LQKENI.